A single sample is the source of the 30 T cell receptor beta chains below, sequenced in a study of shared clonotypes between healthy human individuals. Sequenced by immunoSEQ multiplex PCR; TCRdb stores in-frame clones only, minus some. Among some 800,000 clones, 92% were seen once, and the ten largest hold about 25%. Naive CD8 cells lacked CD45RO, underwent positive selection for CCR7 and left out terminally differentiated effector memory CD45RA+ cells. The sample consisted of naive CD8+ T cells sorted from blood. These TCRs come from a man younger than 40 in good health.

The chain links TRBV30 to TRBJ2-3, with 7 bases lining up with TRBD1. Germline V gives CDR1 GTSNPN, CDR2 SVGIG (reference sequence). Trimming cost V 3 bases and J 6 bases; bases outside gene matches: 9. CDR3 length: 14 residues. The CDR3 coding sequence is TGTGCCTGGAGCGCGATGACAGGGTTGGATACGCAGTATTTT. Its protein product is CAWSAMTGLDTQYF.

V usage is TRBV7-9 and J usage is TRBJ1-3; D call uncertain. This CDR3 has 17 amino acids. Germline CDR1 reads SEHNR; CDR2 reads FQNEAQ (reference sequence). Trimming shortened V by 0 bases and J by 0 bases, and 12 bases separated the two germline ends. The CDR3, as DNA: TGTGCCAGCAGCTTAGCTCGGGCAGACATCTCTGGAAACACCATATATTTT. Encoded protein: CASSLARADISGNTIYF.

J is TRBJ2-7 and V is TRBV19; tentatively, D is TRBD2 (5 bases). The CDR3 loop spans 13 amino acids. With 5 bases removed from V and 2 bases from J, the gap between germline ends came to 10 bases. Per the germline V gene, CDR1 is LNHDA and CDR2 is SQIVND (reference sequence). Here the CDR3 reads CASSPRTPYEQYF. In DNA, the CDR3 is TGTGCCAGTAGTCCCCGGACTCCCTACGAGCAGTACTTC.

The chain employs TRBV18 and TRBJ1-4, with 10 nucleotides matching TRBD1. The CDR3 loop spans 17 amino acids. Trimming took 3 bases from V and 0 from J; bases not matched to a gene: 4. Germline lookup yields CDR1 KGHSH and CDR2 LQKENI. CDR3 nucleotide sequence: TGTGCCAGCTCACCGCGGGACAGGGGAGCAACTAATGAAAAACTGTTTTTT. Its translation: CASSPRDRGATNEKLFF.

This sequence joins TRBV29-1 and TRBJ1-4, with 8 bases that match TRBD1. V was pared by 7 bases and J by 5 bases, with 9 bases of the junction left unmatched. The CDR3 is 14 amino acids. Germline V gene lookup returns CDR1 SQVTM and CDR2 ANQGSEA. The CDR3, as DNA: TGCAGCGCTTCACCGGGACAGGAGAATGAAAAACTGTTTTTT. This encodes CSASPGQENEKLFF.

This chain uses TRBV7-6 with TRBJ2-7, with a tentative D call TRBD2 (5 bases). Looked up from germline, CDR1 is SGHVS and CDR2 is FNYEAQ. The length of the CDR3 is 13 residues. V gave up 0 bases and J gave up 6 bases, with 9 bases separating them. The CDR3 region is CASSLAERSEQYF. CDR3 in DNA: TGTGCCAGCAGCTTAGCCGAGCGGAGCGAGCAGTACTTC.

J is TRBJ2-7 and V is TRBV27; TRBD2 aligns across 11 bases. CDR3 length: 15 residues. Germline V gene lookup returns CDR1 MNHEY and CDR2 SMNVEV (reference sequence). The V and J ends lost 5 bases and 4 bases, in that order; junction bases with no gene match: 7. The CDR3 nucleotides read TGTGCCAGCAGTATCTCGACTAGCGGGACTTACGAGCAGTACTTC. Its protein product is CASSISTSGTYEQYF.

The V gene is TRBV13, the J gene TRBJ2-1, with TRBD2 matching 9 bases. Per germline, CDR1 PRHDT and CDR2 FYEKMQ (reference sequence). This CDR3 region has 22 residues. J gave up 2 bases and V 4 bases, and 24 bases lay outside the gene matches. For the CDR3, the DNA is TGTGCCAGCAGCTCCCCCCTGGCGGGAGTGGGCGGGAGGGAGTACCCCTACAATGAGCAGTTCTTC. It specifies CASSSPLAGVGGREYPYNEQFF.

This chain uses TRBV29-1 with TRBJ1-3; D is undetermined. The germline V and J ends were trimmed by 3 bases and 0 bases, with 9 bases remaining between them. CDR1 is SQVTM and CDR2 is ANQGSEA in the germline V gene. This CDR3 is built from 14 residues. For the CDR3, the DNA is TGCAGCGTTGATGAGCAGAACTCTGGAAACACCATATATTTT. Residues: CSVDEQNSGNTIYF.

By its share, this clone is large. The rearrangement links TRBV28 to TRBJ2-3; no definite D call. CDR3 length: 14 amino acids. Per the germline V gene, CDR1 is MDHEN and CDR2 is SYDVKM. V was trimmed by 4 bases and J by 1 base, leaving 9 bases between them. CDR3 residues: CASSSLGGTDTQYF. The CDR3 nucleotides are TGTGCCAGCAGTTCCCTCGGAGGCACAGATACGCAGTATTTT.

The chain combines TRBV7-9 with TRBJ1-3; 10 bases are shared with TRBD1. Germline V CDR1 and CDR2: SEHNR, FQNEAQ (reference sequence). The V segment lost 1 base and the J segment 0 bases; nucleotides outside the gene matches: 6. This CDR3 comprises 18 residues. CDR3 nucleotide sequence: TGTGCCAGCAGCTTAGTTGACAGGGGGCACCCCTCTGGAAACACCATATATTTT. It specifies CASSLVDRGHPSGNTIYF. Together with reference TRBV7-9 and TRBJ1-3, the CDR3 gives the full variable domain: DTGVSQNPRHKITKRGQNVTFRCDPISEHNRLYWYRQTLGQGPEFLTYFQNEAQLEKSRLLSDRFSAERPKGSFSTLEIQRTEQGDSAMYLCASSLVDRGHPSGNTIYFGEGSWLTVV.

This chain uses TRBV9 with TRBJ2-5; D is perhaps TRBD1 or TRBD2 (5 bases each). Germline V lookup: CDR1 SGDLS, CDR2 YYNGEE. The CDR3 length is 18 residues. V gave up 0 bases and J gave up 1 base, with 19 bases separating them. Written as DNA, the CDR3 is TGTGCCAGCAGCGTAGGGGTTTGGGGGACGACAGTCCAAGAGACCCAGTACTTC. This encodes CASSVGVWGTTVQETQYF.

The rearrangement joins TRBV27 to TRBJ1-1; D is undetermined. With 5 bases removed from V and 0 bases from J, the gap between germline ends came to 10 bases. The germline CDR1 and CDR2 sequences are MNHEY and SMNVEV (reference sequence). The CDR3 length is 14 residues. CDR3 in DNA: TGTGCCAGCAGTCCAGGAATATTGAACACTGAAGCTTTCTTT. Protein sequence: CASSPGILNTEAFF.

The V and J genes are TRBV9 and TRBJ2-1, with a possible D match to TRBD2 (7 bases). The germline V gene has CDR1 SGDLS and CDR2 YYNGEE. This CDR3 contains 15 residues. Trimming cost V 2 bases and J 3 bases, with 12 bases left between them. The CDR3 DNA sequence: TGTGCCAGCAGCGTTGCGGGGGCGGACTACAATGAGCAGTTCTTC. Residues: CASSVAGADYNEQFF.

The gene calls are TRBV28 and TRBJ2-1; 12 bases match TRBD2. V was pared by 7 bases and J by 7 bases, with 5 bases of the junction left unmatched. Germline V gives CDR1 MDHEN, CDR2 SYDVKM. This CDR3 has 14 residues. CDR3 sequence reads: CASTPSGRGNEQFF. The DNA of the CDR3 is TGTGCCAGCACCCCTAGCGGGAGGGGGAATGAGCAGTTCTTC.

This chain connects TRBV29-1 to TRBJ2-4; D is possibly TRBD1 or TRBD2 (5 bases each). V was clipped by 7 bases and J by 7 bases, with 17 bases between them. The CDR3 is 13 residues long. Germline lookup yields CDR1 SQVTM and CDR2 ANQGSEA. Written as DNA, the CDR3 is TGCAGCGCCCTTTTGAGAGGGGCGAACATTCAGTACTTC. Its protein product is CSALLRGANIQYF.

The V and J genes are TRBV28 and TRBJ2-4; D possibly corresponds to TRBD2 (6 bases). The CDR3 contains 13 residues. Germline V gene data show CDR1 as MDHEN and CDR2 as SYDVKM. The V and J ends lost 3 bases and 8 bases respectively, with 11 bases between them. CDR3 loop: CASSFRSGDIQYF. The CDR3 DNA reads as TGTGCCAGCAGTTTTCGGTCGGGGGACATTCAGTACTTC.

The chain combines TRBV6-5 with TRBJ2-7; the D is unclear. Germline-derived CDR1 and CDR2 are MNHEY and SVGAGI. V was cut by 4 bases and J by 3 bases, with 16 bases left in between. CDR3 length: 15 residues. Here the CDR3 DNA reads TGTGCCAGCAGTTCCCACAGAGGAGATGACTACGAGCAGTACTTC. Encoded protein: CASSSHRGDDYEQYF.

With regard to this clone: Additional DNA sequences in this sample encode the identical CDR3. The chain uses TRBV11-2 and TRBJ2-7; 10 positions match TRBD2. This CDR3 has 15 residues. CDR1 is SGHAT, CDR2 FQNNGV, per germline. V lost 0 bases and J lost 3; bases outside the gene matches: 2. CDR3 coding DNA: TGTGCCAGCAGCTTAGAGGCTAGCGGGAGCTACGAGCAGTACTTC. This gives the protein CASSLEASGSYEQYF.

The rearrangement links TRBV9 to TRBJ2-1; the match to TRBD2 covers 13 bases. V shed 0 bases and J 0 bases; nucleotides not matched to a gene: 3. The germline V gene encodes CDR1 SGDLS and CDR2 YYNGEE. This CDR3 contains 18 residues. CDR3 bases: TGTGCCAGCAGCGTAGAAAGGACTAGCGGGAGCTCCTACAATGAGCAGTTCTTC. This sequence encodes CASSVERTSGSSYNEQFF.

Note on this clone: The identical CDR3 is also encoded by other nucleotide sequences in the sample. The rearrangement links TRBV5-8 to TRBJ2-1; 11 bases fit TRBD2. Per the germline V gene, CDR1 is SGHTS and CDR2 is YDEGEE. CDR3 length equals 15 residues. V shed 4 bases and J 3 bases; nucleotides not matched to a gene: 3. The CDR3 sequence: CASSPGTSGYNEQFF. CDR3 in DNA: TGTGCCAGCAGCCCCGGGACTAGCGGCTACAATGAGCAGTTCTTC. Looking up the rest from reference TRBV5-8 and TRBJ2-1 gives the full variable domain: EAGVTQSPTHLIKTRGQQATLRCSPISGHTSVYWYQQALGLGLQFLLWYDEGEERNRGNFPPRFSGRQFPNYSSELNVNALELEDSALYLCASSPGTSGYNEQFFGPGTRLTVL.

The V gene is TRBV5-5, the J gene TRBJ1-5; 7 bases match TRBD1. J gave up 5 bases and V 0 bases, and 11 bases lay outside the gene matches. The CDR3 consists of 17 residues. In germline, CDR1 is SGHKS, CDR2 YYEKEE (reference sequence). CDR3 DNA: TGTGCCAGCAGCTTGGTTGTGACAGGGATGTCCGATCAGCCCCAGCATTTT. It is translated as CASSLVVTGMSDQPQHF.

The chain links TRBV10-2 to TRBJ1-5; 7 nucleotides agree with TRBD1. Trimming took 0 bases from V and 6 from J; bases not matched to a gene: 5. CDR1 is WSHSY and CDR2 is SAAADI in the germline V gene. This CDR3 is 15 amino acids long. CDR3 in DNA: TGCGCCAGCAGTGAGTCGGAGGGGGCGGGTCAGCCCCAGCATTTT. Encoded protein: CASSESEGAGQPQHF.

The V and J genes are TRBV11-2 and TRBJ2-2, with D unresolved. V lost 2 bases, J lost 3 bases, and 19 bases lay in between. CDR3 size: 18 residues. Germline V CDR1 and CDR2: SGHAT, FQNNGV. The CDR3 nucleotides are TGTGCCAGCAGCTTAATAAAGGGTTTTGCGATGGACACCGGGGAGCTGTTTTTT. It specifies CASSLIKGFAMDTGELFF. The entire variable domain, with the rest obtained from reference TRBV11-2 and TRBJ2-2, is as follows: EAGVAQSPRYKIIEKRQSVAFWCNPISGHATLYWYQQILGQGPKLLIQFQNNGVVDDSQLPKDRFSAERLKGVDSTLKIQPAKLEDSAVYLCASSLIKGFAMDTGELFFGEGSRLTVL.

This chain links TRBV28 with TRBJ2-5; D possibly corresponds to TRBD1 (6 bases). Per germline, CDR1 MDHEN and CDR2 SYDVKM. The CDR3 runs to 13 residues. Trimming left V 6 bases short and J 4 bases short, with 12 bases between. CDR3 coding DNA: TGTGCCAGCAGACAGGGTGAGGGAGAGACCCAGTACTTC. It codes for CASRQGEGETQYF.

The V call is TRBV7-6, the J call TRBJ2-3, with 12 nucleotides matching TRBD2. The CDR3 covers 18 residues. The germline gives CDR1 SGHVS, CDR2 FNYEAQ. V lost 1 base and J lost 2; bases outside the gene matches: 7. The CDR3 nucleotides read TGTGCCAGCAGCTTAGTTTCTAGCGGGGGGGCCTACACAGATACGCAGTATTTT. Translation gives CASSLVSSGGAYTDTQYF.

The rearrangement uses TRBV29-1 and TRBJ1-5; possible D gene TRBD1, 6 bases. Germline V gene sequence: CDR1 SQVTM, CDR2 ANQGSEA. The CDR3 is 13 amino acids. The V end was cut by 2 bases, the J end by 6 bases, with 11 bases between. The CDR3 DNA follows: TGCAGCGTTGAATTCGGGGGCGGTCAGCCCCAGCATTTT. Translating it yields CSVEFGGGQPQHF.

This clone came up once. The chain uses TRBV11-2 and TRBJ2-3; TRBD2 is a possible D gene (5 bases). Germline values: CDR1 SGHAT, CDR2 FQNNGV. CDR3 size: 14 residues. The V end lost 3 bases, the J end lost 6 bases, and 13 bases lay between the germline ends. The CDR3 protein is CASSFMVEADTQYF. Written as DNA, the CDR3 is TGTGCCAGCAGCTTTATGGTGGAGGCGGATACGCAGTATTTT.

The chain couples TRBV4-1 to TRBJ2-3, with D maybe TRBD2 (6 bases). V was trimmed by 4 bases and J by 6 bases, leaving 17 bases between them. The CDR3 loop spans 15 amino acids. Germline-derived CDR1 and CDR2 are MGHRA and YSYEKL. CDR3 sequence reads: CASSLRGERVDTQYF. CDR3 nucleotides: TGCGCCAGCAGCCTCAGAGGCGAGCGGGTGGATACGCAGTATTTT.

CDR3 in amino acids: CASSLGIGDTEAFF. CDR3 bases: TGTGCCAGCAGCTTAGGTATAGGGGACACTGAAGCTTTCTTT. V and J are TRBV7-9 and TRBJ1-1; D might be TRBD1 (5 bases). The V end lost 1 base, the J end lost 3 bases, and 9 bases lay between the germline ends. Looked up from germline, CDR1 is SEHNR and CDR2 is FQNEAQ (reference sequence). The CDR3 is 14 amino acids.